Listed below are T cell receptor beta chains from one sample, sequenced in a study of beta chain features in type 1 diabetes. TCRdb's table, derived via immunoSEQ multiplex PCR, lists solely in-frame clones and lacks some. The data contain hundreds of thousands of clones, over 12% of them singletons. Sequenced sample: naive CD4+ T cells from blood. These receptors were collected from a man aged 18 to 30 with type 1 diabetes. The CDR3 runs from the conserved cysteine through the conserved F or W. A D gene is named only where the DNA matches it firmly. Clone size is stated in some rows and not others, as once, few, many or a class when expanded.

v_gene,abundance,j_gene,d_gene,CDR3nt,CDR3aa
TRBV29-1,few,TRBJ1-1,NA,TGCAGCGTTGAAGATCTCCCTGAAGCTTTCTTT,CSVEDLPEAFF
TRBV5-1,few,TRBJ2-5,NA,TGCGCCAGCAGCTTTGAGGGTGCGGAGACCCAGTACTTC,CASSFEGAETQYF
TRBV9,NA,TRBJ2-3,NA,TGTGCCAGCAGCGTAGATCTCGTTACAGATACGCAGTATTTT,CASSVDLVTDTQYF
TRBV10-3,few,TRBJ1-3,TRBD1,TGTGCCATCGCGAGGGGGCCTTCTGGAAACACCATATATTTT,CAIARGPSGNTIYF
TRBV29-1,NA,TRBJ1-2,NA,TGCAGCGTTACGACCCGGAAGAGCTATGGCTACACCTTC,CSVTTRKSYGYTF
TRBV2,NA,TRBJ2-1,NA,TGTGCCAGCGGAGGGGCAAGTGAGCAGTTCTTC,CASGGASEQFF
TRBV7-2,NA,TRBJ1-1,NA,TGTGCCAGCAGCTTAGTTTTGACGGGGCACACTGAAGCTTTCTTT,CASSLVLTGHTEAFF
TRBV11-3,NA,TRBJ2-4,NA,TGTGCCAGCAGCTACCTAACGGTCCCCCCGGGGAACATTCAGTACTTC,CASSYLTVPPGNIQYF
TRBV2,NA,TRBJ2-5,TRBD2,TGTGCCAGTCGGGAGGGCCAAACGACCCAGTACTTC,CASREGQTTQYF
TRBV10-3,few,TRBJ1-6,NA,TGTGCCATCAGGGAGAGCCGGGACCGTTCACCCCTCCACTTT,CAIRESRDRSPLHF
TRBV7-2,few,TRBJ2-4,NA,TGTGCCAGCAGCACCCAATTACAGCAGTACTTC,CASSTQLQQYF
TRBV15,NA,TRBJ2-7,TRBD1,TGTGCCACCAGCAGGCTGGGACAGACCTACGAGCAGTACTTC,CATSRLGQTYEQYF